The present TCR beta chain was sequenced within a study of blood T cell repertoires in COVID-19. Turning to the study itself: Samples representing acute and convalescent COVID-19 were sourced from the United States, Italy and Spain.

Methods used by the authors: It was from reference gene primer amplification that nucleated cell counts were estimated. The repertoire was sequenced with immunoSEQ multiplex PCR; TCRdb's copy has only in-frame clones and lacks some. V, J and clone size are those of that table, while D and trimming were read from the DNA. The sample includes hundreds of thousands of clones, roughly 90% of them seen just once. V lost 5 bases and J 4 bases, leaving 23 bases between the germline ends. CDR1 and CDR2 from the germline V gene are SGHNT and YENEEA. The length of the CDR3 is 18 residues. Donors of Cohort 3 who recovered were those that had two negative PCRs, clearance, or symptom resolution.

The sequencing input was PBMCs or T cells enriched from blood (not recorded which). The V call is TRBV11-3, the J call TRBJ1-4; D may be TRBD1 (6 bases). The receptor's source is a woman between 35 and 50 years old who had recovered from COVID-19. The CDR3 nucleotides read TGTGCCAGCAGCCCTAGAACAGGGCAGGGCGTTGGTAATGAAAAACTGTTTTTT. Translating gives CASSPRTGQGVGNEKLFF.